Reported below is one TCR beta chain. What it binds is unknown. This sample is drawn from a study of cytomegalovirus exposure and HLA in healthy donors. Study context: Assignment to the Caucasian-associated ancestry cluster applied to less than 85% of the approximately 380 genotyped donors. Study-wide points: Some highly shared sequence variants likely arose as a pipeline artifact.

The CDR3 has 14 amino acids. The germline CDR1 and CDR2 sequences are SNHLY and FYNNEI. V lost 5 bases to trimming and J lost 3 bases; unmatched junction nucleotides: 4. The PCR employed 60 Vbeta primers together with 13 Jbeta primers. Profiling relied on immunoSEQ multiplex PCR, and the TCRdb table lists in-frame clones only, not all of them. The sample records about 150,000 clones, around 73% being singletons. The sequence was obtained from a woman aged 18-30 years in good health and CMV-seronegative. Sequencing was performed on PBMCs. The chain links TRBV2 to TRBJ1-5; TRBD1 matches at 7 bases. The CDR3 DNA reads TGTGCCAGCAGTCACAGGGGACTCAATCAGCCCCAGCATTTT. This codes for CASSHRGLNQPQHF. The full variable domain, completed using reference TRBV2 and TRBJ1-5, is EPEVTQTPSHQVTQMGQEVILRCVPISNHLYFYWYRQILGQKVEFLVSFYNNEISEKSEIFDDQFSVERPDGSNFTLKIRSTKLEDSAMYFCASSHRGLNQPQHFGDGTRLSIL.